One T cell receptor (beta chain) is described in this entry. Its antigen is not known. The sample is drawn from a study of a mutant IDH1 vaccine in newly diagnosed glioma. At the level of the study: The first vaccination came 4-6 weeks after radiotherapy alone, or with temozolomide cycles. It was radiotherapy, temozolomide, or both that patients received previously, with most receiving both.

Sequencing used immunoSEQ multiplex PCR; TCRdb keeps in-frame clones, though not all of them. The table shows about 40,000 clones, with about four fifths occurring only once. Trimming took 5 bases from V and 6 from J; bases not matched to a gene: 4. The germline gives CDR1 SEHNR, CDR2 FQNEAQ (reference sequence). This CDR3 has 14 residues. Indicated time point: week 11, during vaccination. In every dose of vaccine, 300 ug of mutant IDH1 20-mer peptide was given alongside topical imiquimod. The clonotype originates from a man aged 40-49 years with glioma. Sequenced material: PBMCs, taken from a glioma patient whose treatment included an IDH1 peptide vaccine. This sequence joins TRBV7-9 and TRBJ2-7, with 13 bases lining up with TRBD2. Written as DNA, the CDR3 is TGTGCCAGCAGCGGGCGGACTAGCGGGGGCGAGCAGTACTTC. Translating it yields CASSGRTSGGEQYF.